The T cell receptor beta chain described here comes from a study of T cell clonotyping in hematopoietic cell transplantation (dated by TCRdb to 2020 to 2023). Looking at the study overall: The study collected around 130 blood samples from 30 to 35 consecutive transplant recipients and their related donors. Patients were recruited between 2015 and January 2017 and followed until September 2020 or death.

Taken with the paper, the label for time point translates to: 180 days after allo-HCT. Blood from recipients was drawn about 28 days before transplant and again at days 30, 100 and 180 after transplant. Using Nuclei Lysis Solution, genomic DNA was extracted from unfractionated peripheral blood mononuclear cells that were either fresh or cryopreserved. The immunoSEQ assay, a bias-controlled multiplex PCR using V- and J-specific primers, was used to amplify TCR beta CDR3 regions from genomic DNA. A proprietary barcode and Illumina adapter sequences were added to the CDR3 amplicons in a second PCR step. An Illumina MiSeq instrument was used for sequencing of the CDR3 libraries. The study's processing was this. Export and quality control were performed with immunoSEQ Analyzer 3.0, and downstream analyses were performed with R Bioconductor and Immunarch. Repertoire metrics were calculated using only productive rearrangements within the normalized downsampled data set. In the normalized cohort, a clonotype counted as pathologically expanded if the clonotype was larger than 5 templates. The Inverse Simpson Index was used to measure repertoire diversity. To capture all clonotypes, the CMV-specificity analyses were run on the non-normalized data set. This is the immuneACCESS table as TCRdb keeps it, with only in-frame sequences that have V and J called. A part of the clones is gone; compared with another copy, unresolved V genes explain less than half, and the rest is unexplained. Clone size and V and J calls were adopted from that table, with D and trimming inferred from the DNA. In all, the sample holds about 9,400 clones, and about 79% of those were seen once. The ten largest make up 15% to 20% of the sample.

General conclusions and limits of the study: Broader posttransplant TCR repertoire diversity was predicted by donor and pretransplant recipient Inverse Simpson Index values. The sample size was limited and the cells went unsorted, which meant the CD4 and CD8 repertoire contributions could not be told apart. Recipient repertoires showed only a small fraction of overlap with donor repertoires, and over 95% appeared de novo at the given depth. After transplant, TCR diversity in recipients dropped, and pathologically expanded clonotypes climbed progressively between day 30 and day 180.

Reading the germline V gene gives CDR1 SGHRS and CDR2 YFSETQ. The CDR3 holds 14 amino acids from the cysteine to the phenylalanine. The DNA shown is the 42-base CDR3, in frame from base 1. Trimmed from V: 2 bases; trimmed from J: 4 bases; junction bases lacking a gene match: 4. This clone is a singleton in its sample. This receptor's antigen is unknown. Base quality data are lacking; no much larger clone is found one base away. Sample: PBMCs, taken 180 days after allogeneic stem cell transplant. The rearrangement joined TRBV5-1 to TRBJ1-2; 8 bases in the junction line up with TRBD1. This clonotype was obtained from a male patient aged 35-50 years who had an allogeneic stem cell transplant from a related donor, so the T cells may come from the graft donor. Some clones in this sample may be carry-over from other donors' samples. Here the CDR3 is given as CASSFQDRAYGYTF. The DNA sequence is TGCGCCAGCAGCTTCCAGGACAGGGCCTATGGCTACACCTTC.